The present entry profiles one T cell receptor beta chain with its context. Its antigen remains unidentified. This same CDR3 is encoded by further DNA sequences in the sample. The entry originates in a study of CD8+ T cells in alopecia areata. The sequencing template was cDNA reverse transcribed from extracted RNA. TCRdb's copy holds only in-frame clones and misses some; the assay was immunoSEQ multiplex PCR. The sample records some 200,000 clones, about three fifths being singletons. Described treatment: oral pan-JAK inhibitor, 5-10 mg twice daily. In alopecia areata patients, both lesional scalp punch biopsies and peripheral blood were collected. The V gene's germline CDR1 is GTSNPN and CDR2 SVGIG (reference sequence). The V end was cut by 0 bases, the J end by 7 bases, with 10 bases between. This CDR3 spans 12 amino acids. Points from the study as a whole: An increase in clonality over normal scalp was evident in lesional scalp, especially alopecia totalis/universalis. Sequence data from scalp samples additionally include resident alphabeta T cells of normal skin. Numerous expanded lesional clones remained in scalp and blood during tofacitinib.

This chain connects TRBV30 to TRBJ2-7; D might be TRBD2 (5 bases). This specimen was CD4+ T cells sorted from blood, taken at week 4, from a patient treated with tofacitinib. The TCR was taken from a human donor with alopecia areata. The CDR3 reads CAWSVRPGEQYF. The CDR3, as DNA: TGTGCCTGGAGTGTTAGGCCGGGAGAGCAGTACTTC.